The 6 T cell receptor beta chains presented below share a single source sample, sequenced in a study of shared clonotypes between healthy human individuals. TCRdb's table, derived via immunoSEQ multiplex PCR, lists solely in-frame clones and lacks some. Here the sample spans 450,000 to 550,000 clones, less than 85% being singletons. Source material: PBMCs. The origin of the receptors is a woman in her 40s in good health. Some clones in this sample may be carry-over from other donors' samples.

The V gene is TRBV7-2, the J gene TRBJ2-1; D tentatively fits TRBD1 or TRBD2 (5 bases each). Germline CDR1 reads SGHTA; CDR2 reads FQGNSA. The V end lost 1 base, the J end lost 10 bases, and 11 bases lay between the germline ends. The CDR3 spans 13 residues. CDR3 protein: CASSLDLGDEQFF. In DNA form, the CDR3 reads TGTGCCAGCAGCTTAGATTTGGGGGACGAGCAGTTCTTC.

This chain uses TRBV28 with TRBJ2-7, with TRBD2 matching over 7 bases. CDR1 and CDR2 from the germline V gene are MDHEN and SYDVKM. With V trimmed by 6 bases and J by 3 bases, 11 bases remained unmatched. The CDR3 runs to 15 residues. CDR3 region: CASSPSGLVVYEQYF. The CDR3 DNA is TGTGCCAGCAGCCCCTCCGGACTAGTGGTCTACGAGCAGTACTTC. The full variable domain, in which reference TRBV28 and TRBJ2-7 provide the parts outside the CDR3, is DVKVTQSSRYLVKRTGEKVFLECVQDMDHENMFWYRQDPGLGLRLIYFSYDVKMKEKGDIPEGYSVSREKKERFSLILESASTNQTSMYLCASSPSGLVVYEQYFGPGTRLTVT.

This chain connects TRBV18 to TRBJ1-5; D gene unclear. This CDR3 has 15 amino acids. In germline, CDR1 is KGHSH, CDR2 LQKENI. Trimming shortened V by 3 bases and J by 1 base, and 10 bases separated the two germline ends. The CDR3 sequence is CASSPQGLSNQPQHF. The CDR3 DNA follows: TGTGCCAGCTCACCGCAAGGGTTGAGCAATCAGCCCCAGCATTTT.

The chain has TRBV10-3 and TRBJ2-7; no reliable D call. Trimming removed 5 bases from V and 2 bases from J, with 7 bases in between. CDR1 ENHRY and CDR2 SYGVKD come from the germline V gene. This CDR3 has 12 amino acids. CDR3 amino acids: CAISPRTYEQYF. The CDR3 DNA reads TGTGCCATCAGTCCCCGAACCTACGAGCAGTACTTC.

This clone was counted a single time. The chain uses TRBV18 and TRBJ2-5; 10 positions agree with TRBD2. Germline assignment: CDR1 KGHSH and CDR2 LQKENI. V lost 3 bases, J lost 4 bases, and 5 bases stayed unmatched. This CDR3 is built from 15 residues. Here the CDR3 reads CASSPLAGGIETQYF. The CDR3 DNA is TGTGCCAGCTCACCGTTAGCGGGAGGAATAGAGACCCAGTACTTC.

J is TRBJ2-7 and V is TRBV5-1; 10 bases are shared with TRBD1. Germline trimming cut 4 bases from V and 4 bases from J; bases unmatched to any gene: 5. The germline CDR1 and CDR2 sequences are SGHRS and YFSETQ. CDR3 length: 14 residues. The CDR3 DNA is TGCGCCAGCAGCACCGACAGGGGGCCGTACGAGCAGTACTTC. Amino acids: CASSTDRGPYEQYF.